The next 14 T cell receptor beta chains were all read from a single sample in a study of identical twins. Via MiXCR, TCRdb re-called the 5' RACE reads, giving one row per CDR3 protein. The sample includes around 570,000 distinct CDR3 sequences, 9% to 10% of them seen just once. This sample also appeared in a second study, on yellow fever vaccine responses in identical twins.

The sequenced material came from PBMCs. Every receptor here comes from a woman in her late teens or twenties in good health.

The chain couples TRBV3-1 to TRBJ1-5, with D hard to call. V shed 4 bases and J shed 6 bases, with 13 bases lying between them. The length of the CDR3 is 14 residues. Germline CDR1 is LGHDT and CDR2 is YNNKEL (reference sequence). CDR3 protein: CASSLRVTRQPQHF. The CDR3 DNA reads TGTGCCAGCAGCCTCCGGGTTACGCGTCAGCCCCAGCATTTT. The full variable domain, in which reference TRBV3-1 and TRBJ1-5 provide the parts outside the CDR3, is DTAVSQTPKYLVTQMGNDKSIKCEQNLGHDTMYWYKQDSKKFLKIMFSYNNKELIINETVPNRFSPKSPDKAHLNLHINSLELGDSAVYFCASSLRVTRQPQHFGDGTRLSIL.

This clonotype was seen many times. This sequence joins TRBV5-6 and TRBJ1-5; no firm D call. CDR1 and CDR2 from the germline V gene are SGHDT and YYEEEE. Deletions cut 0 bases from V and 7 bases from J, with 11 bases between. The CDR3 loop spans 14 amino acids. CDR3 amino acids: CASSLAGVRQPQHF. CDR3 coding DNA: TGTGCCAGCAGCTTGGCCGGCGTTAGGCAGCCCCAGCATTTT.

The V call is TRBV10-3, the J call TRBJ2-5; possibly TRBD1 or TRBD2 for D (5 bases each). Germline V CDR1 and CDR2: ENHRY, SYGVKD. Trimming pared 0 bases from V and 6 bases from J, leaving 14 bases between. There are 15 residues in the CDR3. Here the CDR3 DNA reads TGTGCCATCAGTGAGTCCGGGACGAACGGGAAGACCCAGTACTTC. Protein sequence: CAISESGTNGKTQYF.

In its sample, this clonotype was seen a few times. V is TRBV7-9 and J is TRBJ1-4; TRBD1 agrees at 9 bases. CDR3 length: 16 amino acids. The germline gives CDR1 SEHNR, CDR2 FQNEAQ (reference sequence). Trimming at V came to 4 bases and at J to 10 bases, leaving 13 bases not matched to a gene. The CDR3 is CASSSDLQGAIGKLFF. The CDR3 DNA reads as TGTGCCAGCAGCTCCGACTTACAGGGGGCGATTGGAAAACTGTTTTTT. The variable domain in full, with the rest retrieved from reference TRBV7-9 and TRBJ1-4, is DTGVSQNPRHKITKRGQNVTFRCDPISEHNRLYWYRQTLGQGPEFLTYFQNEAQLEKSRLLSDRFSAERPKGSFSTLEIQRTEQGDSAMYLCASSSDLQGAIGKLFFGSGTQLSVL.

This clonotype came up a few times. The V gene is TRBV19, the J gene TRBJ2-2; 7 bases are a match to TRBD1. Per germline, CDR1 LNHDA and CDR2 SQIVND (reference sequence). V gave up 8 bases and J gave up 1 base; unmatched junction bases: 10. CDR3 length: 16 amino acids. The chain's CDR3 is CASRNRGVWNTGELFF. The CDR3 DNA reads as TGTGCCAGTCGAAACAGGGGCGTTTGGAACACCGGGGAGCTGTTTTTT.

This clonotype has ten or more counts. The CDR3 nucleotides read TGTGCCACCAGTGATTTGCCGGCTAGCGGAAACCCCTACAATGAGCAGTTCTTC. This codes for CATSDLPASGNPYNEQFF. The J gene is TRBJ2-1, the V gene TRBV24-1, with 7 nucleotides matching TRBD2. With 0 bases clipped from V and 2 bases from J, the junction kept 9 bases outside the gene matches. This CDR3 comprises 18 residues. The germline gives CDR1 KGHDR, CDR2 SFDVKD.

The V call is TRBV7-2, the J call TRBJ1-2; D is perhaps TRBD1 (5 bases). CDR3 length equals 15 residues. V was shortened by 6 bases and J by 4 bases, with 18 bases between the two germline ends. Germline V gene lookup returns CDR1 SGHTA and CDR2 FQGNSA. CDR3 amino acids: CASRYPLGTTYGYTF. DNA of the CDR3: TGTGCCAGCAGATACCCTCTCGGGACTACCTATGGCTACACCTTC.

This clonotype showed up many times. This chain connects TRBV5-1 to TRBJ2-1; D is possibly TRBD2 (6 bases). V lost 4 bases to trimming and J lost 3 bases, with 11 bases between them. CDR3 length equals 14 residues. The V gene's germline CDR1 is SGHRS and CDR2 YFSETQ. The chain's CDR3 is CASSPTRNYNEQFF. CDR3 in DNA: TGCGCCAGCAGCCCGACTAGAAACTACAATGAGCAGTTCTTC.

Many counts were recorded for this clonotype. The gene calls are TRBV12-3 or TRBV12-4 and TRBJ2-2; D gene ambiguous. Trimming shortened V by 6 bases and J by 3 bases, and 14 bases separated the two germline ends. The CDR3 spans 15 residues. The CDR3 DNA follows: TGTGCCAGCAGCCCAAGGAAAAGTTACACCGGGGAGCTGTTTTTT. It specifies CASSPRKSYTGELFF.

This chain links TRBV6-2 or TRBV6-3 with TRBJ2-1, with D possibly being TRBD1 (5 bases). Germline loops: CDR1 MNHEY, CDR2 SVGEGT. Trimming cost V 7 bases and J 8 bases, with 18 bases left between them. This CDR3 spans 14 amino acids. The CDR3: CASTLGRAGHEQFF. CDR3 in DNA: TGTGCCAGCACGTTGGGCAGGGCCGGCCATGAGCAGTTCTTC.

The chain is built from TRBV25-1 and TRBJ2-7, with D tentatively TRBD1 (5 bases). The CDR3 contains 15 residues. Germline CDR1 reads MGHDK; CDR2 reads SYGVNS. With 4 bases removed from V and 5 bases from J, the gap between germline ends came to 18 bases. The DNA of the CDR3 is TGTGCCAGCAGTGGAATGGACAAAGAGGTCAACGAGCAGTACTTC. Protein: CASSGMDKEVNEQYF.

This clonotype was detected only a few times. CDR3 loop: CSVVRIAGFHEQYF. The CDR3 nucleotides read TGCAGCGTTGTCCGAATTGCTGGGTTCCACGAGCAGTACTTC. The chain employs TRBV29-1 and TRBJ2-7; D not certain. The CDR3 totals 14 residues. V was trimmed by 4 bases and J by 5 bases, leaving 18 bases between them. CDR1 and CDR2 (germline): SQVTM, ANQGSEA.

The sample holds many counts of this clonotype. This chain links TRBV28 with TRBJ1-2; D remains ambiguous. This CDR3 is 13 amino acids long. V was pared by 5 bases and J by 8 bases, with 15 bases between. CDR1 is MDHEN and CDR2 is SYDVKM in the germline V gene. The CDR3: CASSEGNSLGYTF. DNA for the CDR3: TGTGCCAGCAGTGAAGGGAATTCGTTAGGCTACACCTTC.

V is TRBV7-7 and J is TRBJ2-5; a weak D match, TRBD1 (5 bases). The germline V gene encodes CDR1 SSHAT and CDR2 FNYEAQ (reference sequence). This CDR3 is built from 16 residues. CDR3 residues: CAIKLWGEAVGETQYF. CDR3 DNA: TGTGCTATCAAGCTTTGGGGCGAGGCGGTCGGGGAGACCCAGTACTTC.